Below are 2 T cell receptor beta chains sequenced from a single sample in a study of shared T cell receptors in the human thymus. Here immunoSEQ multiplex PCR was the method, and the copy in TCRdb shows in-frame clones only, minus some. The profile shows hundreds of thousands of clones, over 75% of them singletons. The same data also went into a second study, on human thymus T cells.

The sample was thymocytes. These receptors came from a boy in the first two years of life with a congenital heart defect.

The chain is built from TRBV28 and TRBJ1-1; D possibly corresponds to TRBD1 (5 bases). Between the trimmed V and J ends, which lost 7 bases and 3 bases, there was a span of 15 bases. CDR1 and CDR2 (germline): MDHEN, SYDVKM. CDR3 size: 14 residues. The DNA of the CDR3 is TGTGCCAGCAAAGCCGGTGGGGGGGACACTGAAGCTTTCTTT. Protein product: CASKAGGGDTEAFF.

V gene TRBV27 combines with J gene TRBJ1-5; TRBD1 matches at 7 bases. Trimming took 5 bases from V and 7 from J; bases not matched to a gene: 11. Germline loops: CDR1 MNHEY, CDR2 SMNVEV (reference sequence). CDR3 length equals 15 residues. The CDR3 sequence: CASSPPGQVVQPQHF. The CDR3 bases are TGTGCCAGCAGTCCCCCCGGACAGGTCGTACAGCCCCAGCATTTT.